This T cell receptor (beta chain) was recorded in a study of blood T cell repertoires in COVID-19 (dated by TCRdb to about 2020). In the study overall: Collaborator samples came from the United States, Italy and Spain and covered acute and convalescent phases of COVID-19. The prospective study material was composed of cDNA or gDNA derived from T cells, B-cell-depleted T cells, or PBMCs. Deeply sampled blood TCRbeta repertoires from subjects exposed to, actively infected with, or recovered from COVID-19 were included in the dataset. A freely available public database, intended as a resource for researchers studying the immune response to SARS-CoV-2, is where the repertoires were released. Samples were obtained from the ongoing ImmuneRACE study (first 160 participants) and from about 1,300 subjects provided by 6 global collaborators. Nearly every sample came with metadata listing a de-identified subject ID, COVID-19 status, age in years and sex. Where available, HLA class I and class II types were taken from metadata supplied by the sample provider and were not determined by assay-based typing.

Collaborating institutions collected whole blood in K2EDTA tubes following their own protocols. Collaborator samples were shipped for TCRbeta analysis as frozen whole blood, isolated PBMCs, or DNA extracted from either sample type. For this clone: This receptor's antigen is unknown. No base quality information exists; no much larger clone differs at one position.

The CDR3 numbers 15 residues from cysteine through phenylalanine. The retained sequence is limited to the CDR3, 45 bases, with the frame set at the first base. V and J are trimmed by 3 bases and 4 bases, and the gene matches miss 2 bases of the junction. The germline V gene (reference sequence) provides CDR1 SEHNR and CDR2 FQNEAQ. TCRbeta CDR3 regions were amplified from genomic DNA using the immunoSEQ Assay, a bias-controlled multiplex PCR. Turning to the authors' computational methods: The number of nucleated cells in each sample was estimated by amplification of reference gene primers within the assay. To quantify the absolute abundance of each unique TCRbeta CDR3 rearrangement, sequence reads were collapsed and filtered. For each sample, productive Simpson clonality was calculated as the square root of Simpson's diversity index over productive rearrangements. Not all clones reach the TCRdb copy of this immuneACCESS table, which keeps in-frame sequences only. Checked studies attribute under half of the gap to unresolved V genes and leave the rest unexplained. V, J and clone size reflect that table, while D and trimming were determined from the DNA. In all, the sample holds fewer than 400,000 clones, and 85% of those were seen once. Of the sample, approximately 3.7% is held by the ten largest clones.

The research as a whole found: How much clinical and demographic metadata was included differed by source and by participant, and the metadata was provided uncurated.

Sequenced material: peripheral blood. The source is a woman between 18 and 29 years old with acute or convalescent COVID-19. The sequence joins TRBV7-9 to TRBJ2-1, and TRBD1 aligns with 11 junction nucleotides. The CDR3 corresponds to CASSFGTGGYNEQFF. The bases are TGTGCCAGCAGCTTTGGGACAGGGGGATACAATGAGCAGTTCTTC.